The 21 T cell receptor beta chains reported below all come from one sample, sequenced in a study of CD8+ T cells in alopecia areata. cDNA serving as the sequencing template came from extracted, reverse transcribed RNA. Measured with immunoSEQ multiplex PCR; TCRdb has only the in-frame clones, and not every one. The table shows 150,000 to 200,000 clones, with about 60% occurring only once. The treatment was: oral pan-JAK inhibitor, 5-10 mg twice daily. The sample in question was CD8+ T cells sorted from blood, obtained at week 24, from a patient treated with tofacitinib. The receptors here all came from a human donor with alopecia areata.

The chain is built from TRBV5-1 and TRBJ2-7; unclear D gene. V lost 2 bases and J lost 0, with 9 bases in between. CDR1 SGHRS and CDR2 YFSETQ come from the germline V gene. This CDR3 has 14 amino acids. The CDR3 here is CASSLRERSYEQYF. The DNA of the CDR3 is TGCGCCAGCAGCTTAAGGGAACGCTCCTACGAGCAGTACTTC.

The rearrangement links TRBV30 to TRBJ2-1; 9 positions match TRBD2. The trim removed 5 bases at V and 5 bases at J, leaving 13 bases unmatched. Germline loops: CDR1 GTSNPN, CDR2 SVGIG (reference sequence). The CDR3 has 16 amino acids. CDR3 in amino acids: CAWVGSSGGRDNEQFF. The CDR3 DNA reads as TGTGCCTGGGTGGGATCCAGCGGGGGGCGCGACAATGAGCAGTTCTTC.

The chain recombines TRBV7-9 with TRBJ2-7; D call uncertain. Germline V gene sequence: CDR1 SEHNR, CDR2 FQNEAQ (reference sequence). V was clipped by 4 bases and J by 7 bases, with 11 bases between them. CDR3 length: 12 residues. CDR3: CASSYGIGEQYF. The DNA for the CDR3 is TGTGCCAGCAGCTATGGCATAGGGGAGCAGTACTTC.

As to this clone: In the same sample, other DNA sequences code for this CDR3. The J gene is TRBJ2-3, the V gene TRBV7-9; D remains unclear. The CDR3 length is 11 residues. Trimming took off 3 bases at V and 5 bases at J, with 3 bases between the two ends. Germline V gene lookup returns CDR1 SEHNR and CDR2 FQNEAQ (reference sequence). CDR3 coding DNA: TGTGCCAGCAGCTTCGGAGATACGCAGTATTTT. Amino acid sequence: CASSFGDTQYF.

The gene calls are TRBV7-6 and TRBJ2-7; 8 bases are shared with TRBD1. Germline CDR1 SGHVS, CDR2 FNYEAQ. J gave up 0 bases and V 1 base, and 5 bases lay outside the gene matches. The CDR3 is 16 amino acids. The CDR3 loop reads CASSLEHGQGSYEQYF. CDR3 sequence (DNA): TGTGCCAGCAGCTTAGAGCACGGACAGGGCTCCTACGAGCAGTACTTC.

The chain recombines TRBV6-5 with TRBJ2-1, with 8 bases fitting TRBD2. With V trimmed by 6 bases and J by 6 bases, 10 bases remained unmatched. There are 15 residues in the CDR3. In germline, CDR1 is MNHEY, CDR2 SVGAGI. CDR3 sequence: CASSPGAGASNEQFF. The CDR3 coding sequence is TGTGCCAGCAGCCCTGGAGCGGGGGCCTCCAATGAGCAGTTCTTC.

This chain joins TRBV7-2 and TRBJ1-5, with 8 bases that match TRBD1. V shed 8 bases and J 5 bases; nucleotides not matched to a gene: 17. Germline-derived CDR1 and CDR2 are SGHTA and FQGNSA. This CDR3 spans 17 amino acids. CDR3: CASRTSWDGQGDQPQHF. The CDR3 DNA reads TGTGCCAGCCGCACTAGCTGGGATGGACAGGGCGATCAGCCCCAGCATTTT.

The V and J genes are TRBV15 and TRBJ1-2; the D is unclear. The CDR3 is made up of 15 amino acids. Trimming removed 1 base at V and 6 bases at J, with 15 bases between. CDR1 LNHNV and CDR2 YYDKDF come from the germline V gene (reference sequence). The CDR3 here is CATSRALAGVNGYTF. DNA of the CDR3: TGTGCCACCAGCAGAGCGCTGGCTGGGGTGAATGGCTACACCTTC. The variable domain in full, completed from reference TRBV15 and TRBJ1-2, reads DAMVIQNPRYQVTQFGKPVTLSCSQTLNHNVMYWYQQKSSQAPKLLFHYYDKDFNNEADTPDNFQSRRPNTSFCFLDIRSPGLGDTAMYLCATSRALAGVNGYTFGSGTRLTVV.

The CDR3 region has the DNA TGTGCCAGCAGTTTAACGTATCGTCCAGGGAACACTGAAGCTTTCTTT. It is translated as CASSLTYRPGNTEAFF. J is TRBJ1-1 and V is TRBV27; D is unclear. With 2 bases removed from V and 1 base from J, the gap between germline ends came to 14 bases. The length of the CDR3 is 16 residues. Germline V lookup: CDR1 MNHEY, CDR2 SMNVEV (reference sequence).

This clone was counted once. The chain recombines TRBV11-2 with TRBJ2-1; D not certain. In germline, CDR1 is SGHAT, CDR2 FQNNGV. The V gene lost 5 bases and the J gene lost 8 bases, with 13 bases spanning the gap. The CDR3 is made up of 13 amino acids. The CDR3 DNA reads as TGTGCCAGCAGCCCAAGGCCTACTCATGAGCAGTTCTTC. It codes for CASSPRPTHEQFF.

This chain connects TRBV12-5 to TRBJ2-1, with D perhaps TRBD1 (6 bases). Trimming left V 3 bases short and J 6 bases short, with 15 bases between. This CDR3 is 15 amino acids long. CDR1 LGHNT and CDR2 FRNRAP come from the germline V gene. CDR3 residues: CASGFGTGLGNEQFF. CDR3 DNA: TGTGCTAGTGGTTTCGGCACAGGGTTGGGCAATGAGCAGTTCTTC.

The chain employs TRBV20-1 and TRBJ2-7; D is ambiguous. CDR1 and CDR2 from the germline V gene are DFQATT and SNEGSKA (reference sequence). V lost 6 bases and J lost 7, with 10 bases in between. The length of the CDR3 is 10 residues. CDR3: CSAGPLEQYF. The CDR3 region has the DNA TGCAGTGCCGGGCCTTTAGAGCAGTACTTC.

This CDR3 reads CASSQVQGADTQYF. The DNA of the CDR3 is TGTGCCAGCAGCCAAGTGCAGGGGGCTGATACGCAGTATTTT. The V and J genes are TRBV14 and TRBJ2-3; the match to TRBD1 covers 8 bases. With 1 base clipped from V and 6 bases from J, the junction kept 3 bases outside the gene matches. CDR1 SGHDN and CDR2 FVKESK come from the germline V gene. The CDR3 runs 14 residues.

The chain carries TRBV6-5 and TRBJ1-2; no clear D gene. Germline values: CDR1 MNHEY, CDR2 SVGAGI. Between the trimmed V and J ends, which lost 8 bases and 2 bases, there was a span of 12 bases. The CDR3 is 13 residues long. CDR3 loop: CASSQERNYGYTF. CDR3 nucleotide sequence: TGTGCCAGCTCCCAGGAAAGAAACTATGGCTACACCTTC.

This clone has a handful of counts. The chain has TRBV5-6 and TRBJ2-1; weak D call: TRBD2 (6 bases). The CDR3 sequence is 14 residues long. The V gene's germline CDR1 is SGHDT and CDR2 YYEEEE. The V gene lost 1 base and the J gene lost 8 bases, with 13 bases spanning the gap. The CDR3, as DNA: TGTGCCAGCAGCTTGAGGAGGAGGGTCTATGAGCAGTTCTTC. As protein: CASSLRRRVYEQFF.

This rearrangement joins TRBV30 to TRBJ1-4; the match to TRBD1 covers 9 bases. The CDR3 loop spans 13 amino acids. With V trimmed by 4 bases and J by 7 bases, 4 bases remained unmatched. From germline, CDR1 is GTSNPN and CDR2 SVGIG (reference sequence). CDR3 loop: CAWNHRGREKLFF. The CDR3 DNA sequence: TGTGCCTGGAACCACAGGGGGCGTGAAAAACTGTTTTTT.

The chain carries TRBV4-2 and TRBJ1-2; the D gene is possibly TRBD1 (5 bases). This CDR3 spans 15 amino acids. In germline, CDR1 is LGHNA, CDR2 YNFKEQ. Between the trimmed V and J ends, which lost 4 bases and 2 bases, there was a span of 14 bases. CDR3 in amino acids: CASSLPGRLNYGYTF. CDR3 nucleotide sequence: TGTGCCAGCAGCCTTCCGGGACGCCTAAACTATGGCTACACCTTC.

This clone showed up just a few times. CDR3 bases: TGTGCCATCAGTGGCATGGACAGGGGCGACATTCAGTACTTC. It translates to CAISGMDRGDIQYF. The rearrangement links TRBV10-3 to TRBJ2-4; 9 positions match TRBD1. The germline V gene encodes CDR1 ENHRY and CDR2 SYGVKD. V lost 4 bases, J lost 8 bases, and 6 bases stayed unmatched. The CDR3 has 14 residues.

V gene TRBV5-6 combines with J gene TRBJ2-7; TRBD2 might be the D (6 bases). V was cut by 1 base and J by 3 bases, with 14 bases left in between. The CDR3 contains 15 residues. CDR1 and CDR2 (germline): SGHDT, YYEEEE. The CDR3 spells CASSLSGEVHYEQYF. CDR3 nucleotides: TGTGCCAGCAGCTTGTCCGGGGAGGTTCACTACGAGCAGTACTTC.

On this clone itself: The sample holds other DNA sequences that translate to the same CDR3. This chain joins TRBV10-3 and TRBJ1-2, with D unresolved. The length of the CDR3 is 14 residues. V lost 2 bases and J 7 bases, leaving 14 bases between the germline ends. Germline V gene sequence: CDR1 ENHRY, CDR2 SYGVKD. CDR3: CAISEGARALGYTF. Written as DNA, the CDR3 is TGTGCCATCAGTGAGGGCGCGCGGGCTCTTGGCTACACCTTC.

The V call is TRBV9, the J call TRBJ1-6; D gene unclear. Trimming took off 6 bases at V and 6 bases at J, with 10 bases between the two ends. The CDR3 spans 13 residues. Germline CDR1 and CDR2: SGDLS and YYNGEE. The CDR3 protein is CASTGDSNSPLHF. Here the CDR3 DNA reads TGTGCCAGCACCGGAGACTCTAATTCACCCCTCCACTTT.